This T cell receptor beta chain emerged from a study of glioma-infiltrating T cells after dendritic cell vaccination. Turning to the study itself: The vaccine used monocyte-derived dendritic cells pulsed overnight with autologous tumor lysate. At biweekly intervals, patients got three intradermal dendritic cell vaccine injections.

The table came from immunoSEQ multiplex PCR; TCRdb's copy has only in-frame clones and leaves some out. The data show tens of thousands of clones, over 75% seen once. Study-wide findings and caveats: TCR clonality showed no direct relationship with survival.

For this clone: Its antigen is undetermined.

The receptor comes from a human donor with glioblastoma. The material was blood, obtained before dendritic cell vaccination.

For the CDR3, the DNA is TGCGCCAGCAGCTTGGCCCAGGGGGTCATAGATACGCAGTATTTT. It translates to CASSLAQGVIDTQYF. The genes are TRBV5-1 and TRBJ2-3; TRBD1 agrees at 7 bases. Germline V lookup: CDR1 SGHRS, CDR2 YFSETQ. The CDR3 has 15 amino acids. The trim removed 0 bases at V and 5 bases at J, leaving 6 bases unmatched.